One and the same sample provided the 4 T cell receptor beta chains below, sequenced in a study of cytomegalovirus exposure and HLA in healthy donors. The PCR had 60 Vbeta and 13 Jbeta primers. Produced via immunoSEQ multiplex PCR; TCRdb's table is partial and in-frame only. The table lists roughly 97,000 clones, 78% of them singletons, with under 2% in the top ten. Sequenced sample: PBMCs. Receptors were obtained from a woman in her forties in good health and CMV-seronegative.

The CDR3 region has the DNA TGTGCCAGCAGCTTAGTTCTGAATCGGGTCACTGAAGCTTTCTTT. It is translated as CASSLVLNRVTEAFF. This rearrangement joins TRBV7-9 to TRBJ1-1; D gene uncertain. CDR1 and CDR2 (germline): SEHNR, FQNEAQ (reference sequence). This CDR3 has 15 residues. V gave up 1 base and J gave up 4 bases, with 13 bases separating them.

There are a few counts of this clone. V is TRBV28 and J is TRBJ1-2, with D possibly TRBD1 on 6 matching bases. Germline CDR1 MDHEN, CDR2 SYDVKM. The CDR3 extends over 14 amino acids. The ends were cut back, 6 bases at V and 3 bases at J, with 14 bases in the middle. CDR3: CASRSPGADYGYTF. CDR3 DNA: TGTGCCAGCAGGTCTCCAGGGGCCGACTATGGCTACACCTTC.

The V call is TRBV14, the J call TRBJ2-2; D is undetermined. This CDR3 comprises 15 residues. The V and J ends lost 0 bases and 3 bases respectively, with 8 bases between them. Germline values: CDR1 SGHDN, CDR2 FVKESK. In DNA, the CDR3 is TGTGCCAGCAGCCAAGACGACATCTACACCGGGGAGCTGTTTTTT. The encoded protein is CASSQDDIYTGELFF.

The chain uses TRBV9 and TRBJ2-5, with 13 bases identical to TRBD2. CDR3 length equals 16 residues. Looked up from germline, CDR1 is SGDLS and CDR2 is YYNGEE. V gave up 0 bases and J gave up 5 bases; unmatched junction bases: 4. This chain's CDR3 is CASSVAVLAGGETQYF. The CDR3 DNA reads as TGTGCCAGCAGCGTAGCTGTACTAGCGGGAGGGGAGACCCAGTACTTC.